The 16 T cell receptor beta chains given below trace back to one sample, sequenced in a study of identical twins. TCRdb fed the 5' RACE reads into MiXCR, producing one record per CDR3 protein. The sample consists of approximately 210,000 distinct CDR3 sequences, 5.5% to 7.5% of them appearing once. The sample also formed part of further work on T cells expressing NK-cell markers.

Material for sequencing was CD8+ T cells sorted from blood. Source of these receptors: a woman aged 18 to 35 in good health.

This clonotype came up a few times. CDR3 sequence: CSARDEGTYEQYF. The CDR3 bases are TGCAGTGCTAGAGATGAGGGAACCTACGAGCAGTACTTC. This rearrangement joins TRBV20-1 to TRBJ2-7; D perhaps matches TRBD2 (5 bases). Germline loops: CDR1 DFQATT, CDR2 SNEGSKA (reference sequence). Between the trimmed V and J ends, which lost 0 bases and 2 bases, there was a span of 8 bases. This CDR3 contains 13 residues.

This clonotype was counted only a few times. The chain employs TRBV20-1 and TRBJ2-1, with TRBD2 matching over 12 bases. V dropped 7 bases and J dropped 8; count of bases not matched to a gene: 9. CDR1 and CDR2 (germline): DFQATT, SNEGSKA (reference sequence). The CDR3 contains 14 residues. This chain's CDR3 is CSVQTSGGMDEQFF. CDR3 nucleotides: TGCAGTGTCCAAACTAGCGGGGGGATGGATGAGCAGTTCTTC.

This clonotype was picked up many times. This chain joins TRBV29-1 and TRBJ2-3; a weak D match, TRBD2 (6 bases). Between the trimmed V and J ends, which lost 8 bases and 2 bases, there was a span of 17 bases. Germline CDR1 reads SQVTM; CDR2 reads ANQGSEA. The CDR3 has 14 residues. DNA of the CDR3: TGCAGCACGCGCGGGACTCAATACACAGATACGCAGTATTTT. This sequence encodes CSTRGTQYTDTQYF.

This clonotype was counted between two and nine times. This chain uses TRBV30 with TRBJ2-2; D unclear. The germline V gene has CDR1 GTSNPN and CDR2 SVGIG (reference sequence). V was shortened by 5 bases and J by 7 bases, with 8 bases between the two germline ends. The CDR3 totals 11 residues. In DNA form, the CDR3 reads TGTGCCTGGCAAGGCGGCGGGGAGCTGTTTTTT. Translated, it gives CAWQGGGELFF. Supplemented by reference TRBV30 and TRBJ2-2, the full variable domain reads SQTIHQWPATLVQPVGSPLSLECTVEGTSNPNLYWYRQAAGRGLQLLFYSVGIGQISSEVPQNLSASRPQDRQFILSSKKLLLSDSGFYLCAWQGGGELFFGEGSRLTVL.

The chain uses TRBV14 and TRBJ2-3; tentatively, D is TRBD2 (6 bases). The germline CDR1 and CDR2 sequences are SGHDN and FVKESK. Trimming stripped 5 bases from V and 0 bases from J, with 21 bases between. The CDR3 is made up of 18 amino acids. CDR3 residues: CASSSLFRETTSTDTQYF. The CDR3 DNA reads TGTGCCAGCAGCTCTTTGTTCCGGGAGACAACTAGCACAGATACGCAGTATTTT.

The V call is TRBV18, the J call TRBJ2-7; 12 bases are shared with TRBD1. The CDR3 loop spans 16 amino acids. Per germline, CDR1 KGHSH and CDR2 LQKENI. V shed 3 bases and J 5 bases; nucleotides not matched to a gene: 8. Here the CDR3 DNA reads TGTGCCAGCTCACCTCAGCCGGGACAGGGGGCAGACGAGCAGTACTTC. Its protein product is CASSPQPGQGADEQYF.

Only a few counts were recorded for this clonotype. The chain employs TRBV7-9 and TRBJ1-1; tentative D call: TRBD1 (5 bases). CDR3 length: 15 amino acids. Germline lookup yields CDR1 SEHNR and CDR2 FQNEAQ (reference sequence). The V end was cut by 2 bases, the J end by 0 bases, with 10 bases between. The CDR3 region is CASSLLAGMNTEAFF. The DNA of the CDR3 is TGTGCCAGCAGCTTATTGGCAGGGATGAACACTGAAGCTTTCTTT.

This clonotype was seen at least ten times. The chain uses TRBV5-5 and TRBJ2-1; a weak D match, TRBD1 (6 bases). The germline V and J ends were trimmed by 0 bases and 2 bases, with 15 bases remaining between them. This CDR3 is built from 17 residues. The V gene's germline CDR1 is SGHKS and CDR2 YYEKEE (reference sequence). The CDR3 bases are TGTGCCAGCAGCTTGGCAGGGGCAGGGAAGACCTACAATGAGCAGTTCTTC. Amino acid sequence: CASSLAGAGKTYNEQFF.

In this sample, this clonotype turned up a few times. This CDR3 reads CASSLRRAAFNYGYTF. The CDR3 DNA sequence: TGTGCCAGCAGCTTACGCAGGGCCGCCTTTAACTATGGCTACACCTTC. The genes are TRBV7-9 and TRBJ1-2, with D perhaps TRBD1 (5 bases). Per the germline V gene, CDR1 is SEHNR and CDR2 is FQNEAQ (reference sequence). Trimming pared 2 bases from V and 1 base from J, leaving 14 bases between. The CDR3 totals 16 residues.

Only a few counts were recorded for this clonotype. V usage is TRBV27 and J usage is TRBJ2-7, with D tentatively TRBD2 (6 bases). The V end lost 2 bases, the J end lost 0 bases, and 8 bases lay between the germline ends. The CDR3 runs to 14 residues. Germline CDR1 is MNHEY and CDR2 is SMNVEV (reference sequence). The DNA for the CDR3 is TGTGCCAGCAGTTTACGGGAGAGCTCCTACGAGCAGTACTTC. Its protein is CASSLRESSYEQYF.

This clonotype was seen a handful of times. The chain joins TRBV4-2 to TRBJ1-1; the match to TRBD1 covers 7 bases. From germline, CDR1 is LGHNA and CDR2 YNFKEQ. CDR3 size: 20 residues. The trim removed 7 bases at V and 7 bases at J, leaving 30 bases unmatched. CDR3 amino acids: CASMPAYLPVEGAVGGEAFF. CDR3 bases: TGTGCCAGCATGCCAGCCTATCTCCCCGTGGAGGGGGCCGTGGGGGGTGAAGCTTTCTTT.

The sample holds a few counts of this clonotype. V and J are TRBV20-1 and TRBJ2-2, with D uncertain. V was pared by 0 bases and J by 3 bases, with 8 bases between. Germline V gene data show CDR1 as DFQATT and CDR2 as SNEGSKA (reference sequence). The CDR3 loop spans 14 amino acids. CDR3 bases: TGCAGTGCTAGAGATAGAACCTACACCGGGGAGCTGTTTTTT. Translating gives CSARDRTYTGELFF.

The chain has TRBV6-5 and TRBJ2-2, with 7 nucleotides matching TRBD2. CDR1 is MNHEY, CDR2 SVGAGI, per germline. CDR3 length: 15 amino acids. V shed 1 base and J 1 base; nucleotides not matched to a gene: 0. CDR3 bases: TGTGCCAGCAGTTACTGGGGGGGGAACACCGGGGAGCTGTTTTTT. It specifies CASSYWGGNTGELFF.

This chain uses TRBV6-6 with TRBJ1-5, with D perhaps TRBD1 (5 bases). V was clipped by 6 bases and J by 11 bases, with 8 bases between them. The germline V gene has CDR1 MNHNY and CDR2 SVGAGI (reference sequence). CDR3 length equals 10 residues. The CDR3 spells CASREGSQHF. DNA of the CDR3: TGTGCCAGCAGGGAGGGGTCCCAGCATTTT.

The sample holds a few counts of this clonotype. This chain joins TRBV27 and TRBJ2-1; TRBD1 is a possible D gene (6 bases). Germline CDR1 reads MNHEY; CDR2 reads SMNVEV (reference sequence). Trimming took off 5 bases at V and 5 bases at J, with 13 bases between the two ends. The CDR3 is made up of 14 amino acids. CDR3 protein: CASSIRGADNEQFF. The CDR3, as DNA: TGTGCCAGCAGTATCAGGGGAGCAGACAATGAGCAGTTCTTC.

The chain recombines TRBV5-1 with TRBJ1-5, with 8 nucleotides matching TRBD1. The V and J ends lost 0 bases and 3 bases, in that order; junction bases with no gene match: 2. The CDR3 contains 15 residues. CDR1 SGHRS and CDR2 YFSETQ come from the germline V gene. The DNA of the CDR3 is TGCGCCAGCAGCTTGGGACAGGGGAACAATCAGCCCCAGCATTTT. It yields the protein CASSLGQGNNQPQHF.